Listed here is a single T cell receptor (beta chain). The germline V gene encodes CDR1 LGHNA and CDR2 YSLEER. The CDR3 contains 14 residues. V was clipped by 3 bases and J by 4 bases, with 10 bases between them. This sample stems from a study of control samples from healthy donors and cancer patients. Assay used: immunoSEQ multiplex PCR; TCRdb lists only in-frame clones, some missing. This table has some 94,000 clones, 86% appearing once. This sequence originates from a woman aged 45-59 years in good health. This chain joins TRBV4-3 and TRBJ2-1; D is unclear. The sample consisted of blood. The CDR3 spells CASSQSGDYNEQFF. The CDR3 nucleotides are TGCGCCAGCAGCCAGTCCGGAGATTACAATGAGCAGTTCTTC.